This entry lists 24 T cell receptor beta chains sequenced from one sample in a study of blood T cells in healthy people across ages. The use of a sample-barcoded 5' primer and a J-beta primer mix characterized a second PCR of about 6 to 11 cycles. TCRdb recomputed calls from the 5' RACE reads with MiXCR, one row per CDR3 protein. Among approximately 290,000 distinct CDR3 sequences, 25% to 30% were seen once, and the ten largest hold over 25%. Sequencing used blood. The receptors here all came from a woman aged 65 to 85 in good health.

This clonotype was seen a few times. An end of the junction does not agree with germline; a read error may underlie this. The CDR3 DNA reads TGCGCCAGCAGCTTAGATACCCCGGCGGCAATGGGAAAACTGTTTTTT. Protein sequence: CASSLDTPAAMGKLFF. The rearrangement links TRBV7-2 to TRBJ1-4; D not certain. Germline V gives CDR1 SGHTA, CDR2 FQGNSA. The CDR3 extends over 16 amino acids.

This clonotype has at least ten counts. This chain links TRBV20-1 with TRBJ2-4; 11 bases match TRBD2. The germline gives CDR1 DFQATT, CDR2 SNEGSKA (reference sequence). V gave up 5 bases and J gave up 1 base; unmatched junction bases: 7. The CDR3 extends over 16 amino acids. The CDR3 sequence is CSARPSGRLAKNIQYF. In nucleotides, the CDR3 is TGCAGTGCTCGCCCTAGCGGGAGGTTGGCCAAAAACATTCAGTACTTC.

This clonotype was seen more than once but under ten times. The V gene is TRBV5-1, the J gene TRBJ2-3; TRBD2 agrees at 13 bases. The length of the CDR3 is 17 residues. Germline CDR1 SGHRS, CDR2 YFSETQ. V shed 4 bases and J 4 bases; nucleotides not matched to a gene: 9. The CDR3 loop reads CASSPERTSGSADTQYF. CDR3 in DNA: TGCGCCAGCAGCCCTGAGAGGACTAGCGGGAGCGCAGATACGCAGTATTTT.

The gene calls are TRBV18 and TRBJ2-5, with a tentative D call TRBD2 (6 bases). Trimming removed 0 bases at V and 5 bases at J, with 10 bases between. Germline CDR1 reads KGHSH; CDR2 reads LQKENI. The length of the CDR3 is 14 residues. This CDR3 reads CASSPPGGGETQYF. For the CDR3, the DNA is TGTGCCAGCTCACCACCCGGCGGAGGGGAGACCCAGTACTTC.

The chain recombines TRBV20-1 with TRBJ2-3; no clear D. Per germline, CDR1 DFQATT and CDR2 SNEGSKA (reference sequence). This CDR3 has 14 residues. Trimming left V 6 bases short and J 3 bases short, with 16 bases between. CDR3 coding DNA: TGCAGTGCCCCAGGACGGTGGGATACAGATACGCAGTATTTT. Translation: CSAPGRWDTDTQYF.

This clonotype was detected a few times. The chain carries TRBV20-1 and TRBJ2-5; 13 nucleotides agree with TRBD2. Per germline, CDR1 DFQATT and CDR2 SNEGSKA (reference sequence). The trim removed 8 bases at V and 5 bases at J, leaving 11 bases unmatched. The CDR3 is 15 residues long. The CDR3 sequence is CSLGTSGAPEETQYF. CDR3 DNA: TGCAGTCTAGGGACTAGCGGGGCCCCGGAGGAGACCCAGTACTTC.

The V gene is TRBV20-1, the J gene TRBJ2-3, with 7 positions matching TRBD2. With 4 bases clipped from V and 2 bases from J, the junction kept 9 bases outside the gene matches. This CDR3 contains 15 residues. Germline CDR1 and CDR2: DFQATT and SNEGSKA (reference sequence). The CDR3 nucleotides read TGCAGTGCTATGGGGCTAGCGGACTACACAGATACGCAGTATTTT. Amino acids: CSAMGLADYTDTQYF.

This clonotype was observed a few times. One end of the junction does not line up with germline, which may come from a read error. V usage is TRBV20-1 and J usage is TRBJ1-3; D possibly corresponds to TRBD1 (5 bases). The CDR3 length is 11 residues. Germline CDR1 reads DFQATT; CDR2 reads SNEGSKA (reference sequence). The CDR3 is CAQGVVDTTYF. CDR3 bases: TGCGCTCAGGGAGTGGTAGACACCACATATTTT.

This clonotype was picked up many times. Germline and junction disagree at one end, which may indicate a read error. The rearrangement uses TRBV7-7 and TRBJ2-5, with TRBD2 matching 11 bases. The CDR3 length is 17 residues. The germline CDR1 and CDR2 sequences are SSHAT and FNYEAQ (reference sequence). DNA of the CDR3: TGTGCTAGCAGCTTAGGATACGGGGGACTAGCGGAAGAGACCCAGTACTTC. Amino acid sequence: CASSLGYGGLAEETQYF.

The V gene is TRBV3-1, the J gene TRBJ1-3; D might be TRBD1 (5 bases). CDR3 length equals 14 residues. Trimming cost V 1 base and J 4 bases, with 8 bases left between them. CDR1 and CDR2 from the germline V gene are LGHDT and YNNKEL (reference sequence). The CDR3 region is CASSQAGHGNTIYF. The CDR3 DNA sequence: TGTGCCAGCAGCCAAGCAGGGCACGGAAACACCATATATTTT.

This clonotype was found a few times. The chain combines TRBV28 with TRBJ2-1; D is perhaps TRBD1 (6 bases). This CDR3 comprises 14 residues. V lost 1 base to trimming and J lost 7 bases, with 11 bases between them. The germline CDR1 and CDR2 sequences are MDHEN and SYDVKM. The CDR3 reads CASSLSDSRNEQFF. The CDR3 nucleotides are TGTGCCAGCAGTTTATCGGACAGTCGGAATGAGCAGTTCTTC.

As regards this clonotype: At one end the junction does not follow the germline gene, possibly because of a read error. J is TRBJ2-2 and V is TRBV6-1, with a tentative D call TRBD2 (5 bases). Germline values: CDR1 MNHNS, CDR2 SASEGT. This CDR3 spans 14 amino acids. CDR3 loop: CASSDGPTTGELFF. The DNA for the CDR3 is TGTGCCAGCAGTGATGGACCCACCACCGGGGAGCTGTTCTTT.

The chain has TRBV5-6 and TRBJ1-2; a weak D match, TRBD1 (5 bases). This CDR3 contains 13 residues. The V and J ends lost 4 bases and 8 bases respectively, with 15 bases between them. CDR1 is SGHDT and CDR2 is YYEEEE in the germline V gene. This CDR3 reads CASSPNVGDGYTF. CDR3 nucleotide sequence: TGTGCCAGCAGCCCAAATGTTGGGGACGGCTACACCTTC.

The chain recombines TRBV7-2 with TRBJ1-1; TRBD1 agrees at 8 bases. Trimming removed 3 bases from V and 7 bases from J; junction bases left unmatched: 10. The germline gives CDR1 SGHTA, CDR2 FQGNSA. The CDR3 spans 15 residues. The CDR3 spells CASSLQGAMVLEAFF. CDR3 sequence (DNA): TGTGCCAGCAGCTTGCAGGGGGCCATGGTGCTTGAAGCTTTCTTT.

The V gene is TRBV29-1, the J gene TRBJ2-5, with unresolved D. The V end was cut by 5 bases, the J end by 5 bases, with 15 bases between. Germline CDR1 reads SQVTM; CDR2 reads ANQGSEA. CDR3 length: 13 amino acids. The CDR3 DNA is TGCAGCGTTCCGACCGCACCTTATGAGACCCAGTACTTC. Amino acid sequence: CSVPTAPYETQYF.

The CDR3 reads CASSDRGRSAFF. The CDR3 DNA reads as TGTGCCAGCTCAGACAGGGGGCGGTCGGCTTTCTTT. The V gene is TRBV18, the J gene TRBJ1-1; 10 positions match TRBD1. This CDR3 contains 12 residues. Unmatched junction bases numbered 5, after V lost 5 bases and J lost 11 bases. Germline lookup yields CDR1 KGHSH and CDR2 LQKENI.

This clonotype was counted a single time. V is TRBV7-2 and J is TRBJ2-1; 8 nucleotides line up with TRBD2. CDR3 length: 17 amino acids. The V gene end was trimmed by 5 bases and the J gene end by 1 base; junction bases not matched to a gene: 10. CDR1 and CDR2 (germline): SGHTA, FQGNSA. The CDR3 reads CASSRTRGLGSYNEQFF. The CDR3 DNA follows: TGTGCCAGCAGCCGAACGAGGGGACTAGGTTCCTACAATGAGCAGTTCTTC.

This clonotype was counted a few times. The chain carries TRBV28 and TRBJ2-3, with D perhaps assigned TRBD1 or TRBD2 (5 bases each). CDR3 length equals 15 residues. Germline CDR1 reads MDHEN; CDR2 reads SYDVKM. V shed 7 bases and J shed 0 bases, with 14 bases lying between them. CDR3 in amino acids: CASTPGQYSTDTQYF. The CDR3 nucleotides read TGTGCCAGCACCCCGGGGCAGTACAGCACAGATACGCAGTATTTT.

The V call is TRBV20-1, the J call TRBJ2-1; 8 bases agree with TRBD2. Trimming at V came to 6 bases and at J to 4 bases, leaving 17 bases not matched to a gene. The CDR3 totals 17 residues. Germline CDR1 and CDR2: DFQATT and SNEGSKA (reference sequence). The CDR3 DNA sequence: TGCAGTGCCCCGAAGGGGGAAGCGGGAGTGGGGTACAATGAGCAGTTCTTC. Residues: CSAPKGEAGVGYNEQFF.

The chain has TRBV29-1 and TRBJ2-6; maybe TRBD1 (5 bases). Trimming cost V 7 bases and J 3 bases, with 10 bases left between them. CDR1 is SQVTM and CDR2 is ANQGSEA in the germline V gene. The CDR3 consists of 13 residues. The CDR3, as DNA: TGCAGCGATCGACAGCTTGGGGCCAACGTCCTGACTTTC. Translated, it gives CSDRQLGANVLTF.

The rearrangement joins TRBV5-1 to TRBJ1-1; 8 bases are shared with TRBD1. The CDR3 is made up of 13 amino acids. Germline loops: CDR1 SGHRS, CDR2 YFSETQ. V dropped 7 bases and J dropped 8; count of bases not matched to a gene: 10. The DNA of the CDR3 is TGCGCCAGCGGACAGGGTAATTCCAGAGAAGCTTTCTTT. Protein sequence: CASGQGNSREAFF.

There are many counts of this clonotype. The chain uses TRBV27 and TRBJ2-7; D is unresolved. Between the trimmed V and J ends, which lost 5 bases and 2 bases, there was a span of 10 bases. CDR3 size: 13 residues. The V gene's germline CDR1 is MNHEY and CDR2 SMNVEV (reference sequence). The CDR3 DNA sequence: TGTGCCAGCAGTCCGCGGATCACCTACGAGCAGTACTTC. Its protein is CASSPRITYEQYF.

This chain connects TRBV24-1 to TRBJ2-1; TRBD2 aligns across 9 bases. The CDR3 spans 13 residues. The ends lost 5 bases at V and 12 bases at J; junction bases unmatched: 7. Germline V gene data show CDR1 as KGHDR and CDR2 as SFDVKD. This chain's CDR3 is CATSVLKTSGQFF. The CDR3 region has the DNA TGTGCCACCAGTGTATTAAAGACTAGCGGGCAGTTCTTC.

The CDR3 region is CASTLYPPGVYEQYF. CDR3 nucleotides: TGTGCCAGCACCCTATATCCCCCAGGGGTCTACGAGCAGTACTTC. J is TRBJ2-7 and V is TRBV28; D perhaps matches TRBD1 (6 bases). Between the trimmed V and J ends, which lost 7 bases and 3 bases, there was a span of 19 bases. Germline assignment: CDR1 MDHEN and CDR2 SYDVKM. This CDR3 spans 15 amino acids.